This TCR beta chain was identified during a study of cytomegalovirus exposure and HLA in healthy donors. The CDR3 covers 16 residues. The V and J ends lost 6 bases and 0 bases, in that order; junction bases with no gene match: 7. Germline CDR1 reads SGHVS; CDR2 reads FQNEAQ. On this clone itself: No antigen is known for it.

General study findings and limits: Clusters of TCRs from the first cohort tended to co-occur in the 110 or so validation repertoires (as a later analysis found). The study labeled fewer than 200 TCR beta chains cytomegalovirus-associated.

Sequenced by immunoSEQ multiplex PCR; TCRdb stores in-frame clones only, minus some. The table lists about 160,000 clones, about 88% of them singletons. Source material: PBMCs. This TCR was recovered from a woman under 30 in good health and CMV-seronegative. V usage is TRBV7-8 and J usage is TRBJ1-3, with 8 bases lining up with TRBD1. This CDR3 reads CASRLTGAHSGNTIYF. CDR3 bases: TGTGCCAGCAGATTGACAGGGGCCCACTCTGGAAACACCATATATTTT.